This T cell receptor (beta chain) was retrieved from a study of T-cell reconstitution after alpha-beta-depleted transplantation in children. This clonotype was observed a handful of times. The authors prepared the TCRbeta library with unique molecular identifiers. TCRdb reprocessed the PCR reads with MiXCR, giving one entry per CDR3 protein. This table holds hundreds of thousands of distinct CDR3 sequences, approximately 15% found once. CDR1 MNHEY and CDR2 SMNVEV come from the germline V gene (reference sequence). CDR3 length: 15 residues. V was shortened by 1 base and J by 1 base, with 10 bases between the two germline ends.

The gene calls are TRBV27 and TRBJ1-1, with unresolved D. This sequence was found in a human donor who donated a stem cell graft to a child with acute myeloid leukemia. Here the sequenced sample was PBMCs from the stem cell graft donor, taken from the stem cell graft. CDR3 region: CASSLFGRGNTEAFF. CDR3 in DNA: TGTGCCAGCAGTTTATTCGGTCGCGGGAACACTGAAGCTTTCTTT.